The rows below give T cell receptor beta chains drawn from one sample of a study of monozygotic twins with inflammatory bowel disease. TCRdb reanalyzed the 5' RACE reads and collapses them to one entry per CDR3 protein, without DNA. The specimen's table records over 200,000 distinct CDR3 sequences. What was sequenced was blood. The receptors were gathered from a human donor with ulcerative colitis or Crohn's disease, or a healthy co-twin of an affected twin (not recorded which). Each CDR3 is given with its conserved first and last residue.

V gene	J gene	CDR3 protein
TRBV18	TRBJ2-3	CASSPPGQDFPFPSTDTQYF
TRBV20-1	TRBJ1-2	CSARDLGRDTSGYGYTF
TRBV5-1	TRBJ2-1	CASSSTLTPTVYNEQFF
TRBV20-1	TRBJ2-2	CSAKEGARVTGELFF
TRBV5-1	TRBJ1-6	CASSSEGRSYNSPLHF
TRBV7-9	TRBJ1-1	CAADQGGTEAFF
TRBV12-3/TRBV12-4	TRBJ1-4	CASRTGQLKLFF
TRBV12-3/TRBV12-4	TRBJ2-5	CASSPGGALGTQYF
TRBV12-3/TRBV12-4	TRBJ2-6	CASSSRQGGRTGANVLTF
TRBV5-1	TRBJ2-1	CASSWVNNEQFF
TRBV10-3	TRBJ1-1	CAISERGETEAFF
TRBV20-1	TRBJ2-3	CSAIDLGGGTDTQYF
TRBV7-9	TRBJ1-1	CASSLGGPDTEAFF
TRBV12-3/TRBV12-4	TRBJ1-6	CASSLVAGVDSPLHF
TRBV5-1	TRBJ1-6	CASNTGQVHSPLHF
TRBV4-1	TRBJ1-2	CASSQTGTQHGYTF
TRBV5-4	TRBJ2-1	CASSLDGGASWIEQFF
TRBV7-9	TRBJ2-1	CASSTRGGHFSYNEQFF